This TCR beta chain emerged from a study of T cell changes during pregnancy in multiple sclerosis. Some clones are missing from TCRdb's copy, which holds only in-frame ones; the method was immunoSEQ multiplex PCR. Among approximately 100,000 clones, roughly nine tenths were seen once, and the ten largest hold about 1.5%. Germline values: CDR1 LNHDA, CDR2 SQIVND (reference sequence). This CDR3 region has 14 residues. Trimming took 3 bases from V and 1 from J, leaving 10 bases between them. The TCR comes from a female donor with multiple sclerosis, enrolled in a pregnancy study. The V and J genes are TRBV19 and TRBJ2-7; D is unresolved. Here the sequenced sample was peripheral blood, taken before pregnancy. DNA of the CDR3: TGTGCCAGTAGTATTTCGTGGAGTTCCTACGAGCAGTACTTC. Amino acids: CASSISWSSYEQYF. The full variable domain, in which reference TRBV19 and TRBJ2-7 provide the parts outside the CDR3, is DGGITQSPKYLFRKEGQNVTLSCEQNLNHDAMYWYRQDPGQGLRLIYYSQIVNDFQKGDIAEGYSVSREKKESFPLTVTSAQKNPTAFYLCASSISWSSYEQYFGPGTRLTVT.